The clone carrying this T cell receptor (beta chain) was counted many times. Its matching antigen is unknown. Described time point: newly diagnosed GD, antithyroid drugs for less than 3 months. Construction of the TCR library relied on RNA isolated from PBMCs. The data were taken from a study of regulatory T cells in long-lasting Graves disease. Findings and limits, study-wide: Persistent disease favored TRBV28, TRBJ1-2 and TRBJ2-5.

HTBI primers from iRepertoire and Arm-PCR of CDR3 regions yielded the TCR beta libraries. Per the authors' pipeline: Analysis of the samples identified 50 to 70 TRBV and about 14 TRBJ segments. Using its own MiXCR run on the multiplex PCR reads, TCRdb lists one record per CDR3 protein. V and J calls and clone size were set by TCRdb, not the authors. The sample holds 450,000 to 600,000 distinct CDR3 sequences, 13% seen once. The CDR3 loop spans 15 amino acids. CDR1 is DFQATT, CDR2 SNEGSKA, per germline (reference sequence). After removal of 0 bases from V and 8 bases from J, the junction contained 9 bases not matched to a gene. The same data also went into a second study, on T cells in Graves' hyperthyroidism and ophthalmopathy.

This TCR derives from a man aged 30-40 years with Graves disease. The chain is built from TRBV20-1 and TRBJ2-2; 7 positions agree with TRBD1. The sample here was peripheral blood mononuclear cells (PBMCs), taken at new diagnosis, from a patient treated with antithyroid drugs. CDR3 nucleotides: TGCAGTGCTAGAGATCCTGGACAGGCGTTGGGGGAGCTGTTTTTT. This gives the protein CSARDPGQALGELFF.